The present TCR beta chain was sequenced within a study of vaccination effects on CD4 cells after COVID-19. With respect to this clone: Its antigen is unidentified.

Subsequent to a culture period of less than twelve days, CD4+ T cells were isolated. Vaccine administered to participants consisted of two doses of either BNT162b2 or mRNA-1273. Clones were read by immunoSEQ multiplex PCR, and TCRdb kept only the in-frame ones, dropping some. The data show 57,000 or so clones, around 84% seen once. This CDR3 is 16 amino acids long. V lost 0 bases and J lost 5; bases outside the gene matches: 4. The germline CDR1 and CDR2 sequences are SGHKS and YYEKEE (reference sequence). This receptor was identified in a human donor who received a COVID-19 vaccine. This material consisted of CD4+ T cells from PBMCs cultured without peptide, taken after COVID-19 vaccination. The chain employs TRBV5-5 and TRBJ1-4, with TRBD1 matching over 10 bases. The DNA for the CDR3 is TGTGCCAGCAGCTTGGTAACGGGACAGGGGAATGAAAAACTGTTTTTT. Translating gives CASSLVTGQGNEKLFF.